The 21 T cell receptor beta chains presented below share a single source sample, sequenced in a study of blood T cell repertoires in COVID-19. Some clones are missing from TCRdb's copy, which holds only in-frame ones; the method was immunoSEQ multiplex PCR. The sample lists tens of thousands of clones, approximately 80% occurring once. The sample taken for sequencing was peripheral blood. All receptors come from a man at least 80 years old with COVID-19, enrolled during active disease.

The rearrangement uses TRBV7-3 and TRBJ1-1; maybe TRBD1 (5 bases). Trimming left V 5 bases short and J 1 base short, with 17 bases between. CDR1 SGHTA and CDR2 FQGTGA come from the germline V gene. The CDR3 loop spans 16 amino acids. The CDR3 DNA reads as TGTGCCAGCAGCCCCAATTTGGGGAGGGGGAACACTGAAGCTTTCTTT. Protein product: CASSPNLGRGNTEAFF.

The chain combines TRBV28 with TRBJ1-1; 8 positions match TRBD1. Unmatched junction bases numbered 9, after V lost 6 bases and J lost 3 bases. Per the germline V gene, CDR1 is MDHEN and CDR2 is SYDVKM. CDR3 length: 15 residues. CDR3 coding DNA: TGTGCCAGCAGGCCACCGACAGGGGCTTACACTGAAGCTTTCTTT. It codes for CASRPPTGAYTEAFF.

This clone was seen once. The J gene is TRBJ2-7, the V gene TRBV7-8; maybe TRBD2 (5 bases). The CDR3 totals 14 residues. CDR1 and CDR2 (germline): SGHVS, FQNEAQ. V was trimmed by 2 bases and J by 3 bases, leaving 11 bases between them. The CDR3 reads CASSLFRGNYEQYF. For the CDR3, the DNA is TGTGCCAGCAGCTTATTCCGAGGGAACTACGAGCAGTACTTC.

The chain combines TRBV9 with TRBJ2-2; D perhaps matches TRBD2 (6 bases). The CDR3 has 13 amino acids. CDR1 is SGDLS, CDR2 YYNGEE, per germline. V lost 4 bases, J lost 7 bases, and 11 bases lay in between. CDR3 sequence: CASSSPGGGELFF. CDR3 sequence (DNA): TGTGCCAGCAGCTCCCCCGGGGGCGGGGAGCTGTTTTTT.

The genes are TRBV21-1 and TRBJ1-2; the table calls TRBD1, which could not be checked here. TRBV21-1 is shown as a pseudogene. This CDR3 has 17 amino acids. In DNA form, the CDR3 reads TGTGCCAGCAGCAAAGCAAGAAGGGCCAGGACAGGGGTCGGCTACACCTTC. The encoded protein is CASSKARRARTGVGYTF.

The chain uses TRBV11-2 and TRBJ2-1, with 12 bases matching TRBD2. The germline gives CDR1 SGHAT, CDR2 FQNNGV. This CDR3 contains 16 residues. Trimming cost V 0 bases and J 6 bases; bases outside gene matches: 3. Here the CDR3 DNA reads TGTGCCAGCAGCTTAGACCTAGCGGGGGGGTTCAATGAGCAGTTCTTC. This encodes CASSLDLAGGFNEQFF.

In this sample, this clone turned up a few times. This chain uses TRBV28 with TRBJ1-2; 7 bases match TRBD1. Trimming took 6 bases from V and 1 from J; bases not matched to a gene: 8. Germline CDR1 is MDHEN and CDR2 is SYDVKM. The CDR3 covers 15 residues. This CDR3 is CASRTKGAINYGYTF. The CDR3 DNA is TGTGCCAGCAGAACCAAGGGGGCAATTAACTATGGCTACACCTTC.

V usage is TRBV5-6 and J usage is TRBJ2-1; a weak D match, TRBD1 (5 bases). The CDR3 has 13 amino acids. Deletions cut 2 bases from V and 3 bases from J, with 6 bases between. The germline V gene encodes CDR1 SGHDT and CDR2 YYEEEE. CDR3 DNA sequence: TGTGCCAGCAGCTTCCAGGGCTACAATGAGCAGTTCTTC. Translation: CASSFQGYNEQFF.

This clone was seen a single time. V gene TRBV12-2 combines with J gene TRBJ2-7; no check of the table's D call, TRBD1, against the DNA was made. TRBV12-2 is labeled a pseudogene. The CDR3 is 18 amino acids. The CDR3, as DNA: TGTGCAAGTCGCTCTGAGACAGGGCTTCTTCACAAAACGCGGGAGCAGTACTTC. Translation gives CASRSETGLLHKTREQYF.

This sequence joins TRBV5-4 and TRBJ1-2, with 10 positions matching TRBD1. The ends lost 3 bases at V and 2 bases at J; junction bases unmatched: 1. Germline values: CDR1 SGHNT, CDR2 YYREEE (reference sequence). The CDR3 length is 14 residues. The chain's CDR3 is CASSSGQGNYGYTF. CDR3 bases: TGTGCCAGCAGCTCGGGACAGGGGAACTATGGCTACACCTTC. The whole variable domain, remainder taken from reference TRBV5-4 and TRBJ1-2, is ETGVTQSPTHLIKTRGQQVTLRCSSQSGHNTVSWYQQALGQGPQFIFQYYREEENGRGNFPPRFSGLQFPNYSSELNVNALELDDSALYLCASSSGQGNYGYTFGSGTRLTVV.

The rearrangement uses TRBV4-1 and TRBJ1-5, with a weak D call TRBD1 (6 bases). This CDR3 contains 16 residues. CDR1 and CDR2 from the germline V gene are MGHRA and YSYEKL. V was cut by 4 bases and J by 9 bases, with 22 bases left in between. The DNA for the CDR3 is TGCGCCAGCAGCCGACAGGAAACAGGCCCGGGATCGCCCCAGCATTTT. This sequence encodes CASSRQETGPGSPQHF.

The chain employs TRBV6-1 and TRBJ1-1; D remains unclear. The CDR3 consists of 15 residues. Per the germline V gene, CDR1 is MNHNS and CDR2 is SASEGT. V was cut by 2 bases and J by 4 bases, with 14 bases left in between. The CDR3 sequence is CASSELWGGSTEAFF. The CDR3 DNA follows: TGTGCCAGCAGTGAACTTTGGGGAGGGAGCACTGAAGCTTTCTTT.

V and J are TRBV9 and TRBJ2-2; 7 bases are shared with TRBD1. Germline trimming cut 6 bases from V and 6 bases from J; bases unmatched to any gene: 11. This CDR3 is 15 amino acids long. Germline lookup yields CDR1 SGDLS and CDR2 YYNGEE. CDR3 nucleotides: TGTGCCAGCAAATTCACAGGGGATAGCTCCGGGGAGCTGTTTTTT. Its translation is CASKFTGDSSGELFF.

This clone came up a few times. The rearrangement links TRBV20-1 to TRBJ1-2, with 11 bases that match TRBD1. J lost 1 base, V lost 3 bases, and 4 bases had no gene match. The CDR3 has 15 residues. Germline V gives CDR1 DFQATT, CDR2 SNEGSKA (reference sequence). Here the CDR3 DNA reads TGCAGTGCTAGTCCCGGGACAGGGGGTAACTATGGCTACACCTTC. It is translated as CSASPGTGGNYGYTF.

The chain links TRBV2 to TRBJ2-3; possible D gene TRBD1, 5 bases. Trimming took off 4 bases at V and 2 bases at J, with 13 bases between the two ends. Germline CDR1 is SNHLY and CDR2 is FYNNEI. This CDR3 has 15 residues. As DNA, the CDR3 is TGTGCCAGCAGTGTACAGGACACTTTCACAGATACGCAGTATTTT. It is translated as CASSVQDTFTDTQYF.

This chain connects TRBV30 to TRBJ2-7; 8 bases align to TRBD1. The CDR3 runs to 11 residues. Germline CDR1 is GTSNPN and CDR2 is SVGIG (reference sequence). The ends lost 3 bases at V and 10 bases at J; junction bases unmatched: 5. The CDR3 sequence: CAWRGQGRQYF. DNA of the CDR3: TGTGCCTGGAGAGGACAGGGAAGACAGTACTTC.

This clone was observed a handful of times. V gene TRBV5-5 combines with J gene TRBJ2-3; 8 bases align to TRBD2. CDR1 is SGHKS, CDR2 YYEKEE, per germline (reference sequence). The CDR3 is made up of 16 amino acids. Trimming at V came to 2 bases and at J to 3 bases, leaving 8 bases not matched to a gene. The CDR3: CASSFKVAGWTDTQYF. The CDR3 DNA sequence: TGTGCCAGCAGCTTTAAGGTAGCGGGGTGGACAGATACGCAGTATTTT.

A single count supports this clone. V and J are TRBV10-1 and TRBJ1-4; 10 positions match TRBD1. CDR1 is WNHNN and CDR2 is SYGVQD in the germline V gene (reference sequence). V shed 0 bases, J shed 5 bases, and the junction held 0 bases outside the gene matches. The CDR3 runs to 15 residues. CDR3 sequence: CASSESGQGNEKLFF. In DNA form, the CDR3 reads TGCGCCAGCAGTGAGTCGGGACAGGGGAATGAAAAACTGTTTTTT.

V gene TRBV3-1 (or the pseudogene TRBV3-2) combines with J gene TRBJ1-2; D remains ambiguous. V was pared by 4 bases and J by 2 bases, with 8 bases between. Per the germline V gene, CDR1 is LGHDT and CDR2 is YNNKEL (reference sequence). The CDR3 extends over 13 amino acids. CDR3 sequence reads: CASSLRGNYGYTF. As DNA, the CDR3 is TGTGCCAGCAGCCTGCGGGGAAACTATGGCTACACCTTC.

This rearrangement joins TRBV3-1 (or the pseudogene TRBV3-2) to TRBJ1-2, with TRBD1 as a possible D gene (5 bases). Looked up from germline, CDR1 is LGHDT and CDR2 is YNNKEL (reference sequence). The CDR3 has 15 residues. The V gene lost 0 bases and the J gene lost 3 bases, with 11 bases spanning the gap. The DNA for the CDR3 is TGTGCCAGCAGCCAAGATCGGCAGGGTTACTATGGCTACACCTTC. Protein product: CASSQDRQGYYGYTF.

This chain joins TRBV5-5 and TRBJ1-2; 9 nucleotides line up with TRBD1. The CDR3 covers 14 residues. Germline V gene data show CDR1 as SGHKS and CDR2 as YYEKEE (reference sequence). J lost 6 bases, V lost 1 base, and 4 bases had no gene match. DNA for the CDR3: TGTGCCAGCAGCTTGCCGGGACAGGGACATGGCTACACCTTC. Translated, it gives CASSLPGQGHGYTF.